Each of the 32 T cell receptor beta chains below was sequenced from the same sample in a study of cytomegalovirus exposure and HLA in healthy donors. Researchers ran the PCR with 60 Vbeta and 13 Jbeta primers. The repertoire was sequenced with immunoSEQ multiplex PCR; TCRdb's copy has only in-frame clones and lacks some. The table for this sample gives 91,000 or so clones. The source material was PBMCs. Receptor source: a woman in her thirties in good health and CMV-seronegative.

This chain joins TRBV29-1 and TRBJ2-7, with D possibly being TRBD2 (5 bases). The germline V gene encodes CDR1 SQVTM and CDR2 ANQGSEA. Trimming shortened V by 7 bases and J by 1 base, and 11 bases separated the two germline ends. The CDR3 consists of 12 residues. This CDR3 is CSDGRDSYEQYF. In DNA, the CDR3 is TGCAGCGACGGACGGGATTCCTACGAGCAGTACTTC.

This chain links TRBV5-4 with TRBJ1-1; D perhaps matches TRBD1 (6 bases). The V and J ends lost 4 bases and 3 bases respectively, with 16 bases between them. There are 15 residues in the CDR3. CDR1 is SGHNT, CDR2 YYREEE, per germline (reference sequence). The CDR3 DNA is TGTGCCAGCAGCACCCAACAGGGAGGGGACACTGAAGCTTTCTTT. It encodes CASSTQQGGDTEAFF.

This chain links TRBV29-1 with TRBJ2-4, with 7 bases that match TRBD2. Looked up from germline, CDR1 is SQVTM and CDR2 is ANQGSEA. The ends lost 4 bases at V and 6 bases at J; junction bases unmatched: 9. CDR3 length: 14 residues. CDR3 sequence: CSVVSRTRVNIQYF. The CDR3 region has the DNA TGCAGCGTTGTTTCCCGGACTAGGGTAAACATTCAGTACTTC.

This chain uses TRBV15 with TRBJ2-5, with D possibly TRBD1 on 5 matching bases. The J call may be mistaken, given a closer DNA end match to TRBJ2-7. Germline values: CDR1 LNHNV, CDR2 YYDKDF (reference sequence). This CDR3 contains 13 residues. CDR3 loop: CATSRVDSYEQYF. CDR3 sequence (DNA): TGTGCCACCAGCAGAGTCGACAGTTACGAGCAGTACTTC.

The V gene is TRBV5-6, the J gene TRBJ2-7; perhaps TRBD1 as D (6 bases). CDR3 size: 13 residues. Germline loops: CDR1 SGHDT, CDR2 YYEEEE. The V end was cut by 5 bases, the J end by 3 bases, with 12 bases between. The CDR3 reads CASRSGQLYEQYF. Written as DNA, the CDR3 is TGTGCCAGCAGGTCTGGACAGCTCTACGAGCAGTACTTC.

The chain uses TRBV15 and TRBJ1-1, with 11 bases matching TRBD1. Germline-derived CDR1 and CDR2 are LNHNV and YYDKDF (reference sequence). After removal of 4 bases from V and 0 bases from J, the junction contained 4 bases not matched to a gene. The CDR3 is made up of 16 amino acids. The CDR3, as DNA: TGTGCCACCAGCATGGACAGGGGGCGCGTGAACACTGAAGCTTTCTTT. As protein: CATSMDRGRVNTEAFF.

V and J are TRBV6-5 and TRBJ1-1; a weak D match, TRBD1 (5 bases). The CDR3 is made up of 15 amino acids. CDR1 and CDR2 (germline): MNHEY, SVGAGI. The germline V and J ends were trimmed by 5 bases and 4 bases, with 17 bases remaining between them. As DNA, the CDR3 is TGTGCCAGCAGTCCGGGGAGGGGAGCCTCCACTGAAGCTTTCTTT. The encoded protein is CASSPGRGASTEAFF.

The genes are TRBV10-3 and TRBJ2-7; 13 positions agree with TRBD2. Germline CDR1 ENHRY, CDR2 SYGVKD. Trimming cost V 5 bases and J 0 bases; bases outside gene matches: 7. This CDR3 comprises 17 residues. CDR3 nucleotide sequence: TGTGCCATCAGTACCGGGACTAGCGGGGTGTCCTCCTACGAGCAGTACTTC. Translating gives CAISTGTSGVSSYEQYF.

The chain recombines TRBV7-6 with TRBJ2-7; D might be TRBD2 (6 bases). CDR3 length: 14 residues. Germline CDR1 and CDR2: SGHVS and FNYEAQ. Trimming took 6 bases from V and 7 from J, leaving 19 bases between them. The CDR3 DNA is TGTGCCAGCAGTCCTAGCGATCGGGCGAAGGAGCAGTACTTC. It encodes CASSPSDRAKEQYF.

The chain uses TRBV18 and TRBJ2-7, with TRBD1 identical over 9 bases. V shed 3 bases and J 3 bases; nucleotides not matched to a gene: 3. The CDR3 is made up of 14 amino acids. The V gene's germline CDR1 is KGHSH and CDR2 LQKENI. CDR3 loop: CASSPGTGLYEQYF. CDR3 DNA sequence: TGTGCCAGCTCACCGGGGACAGGGCTCTACGAGCAGTACTTC.

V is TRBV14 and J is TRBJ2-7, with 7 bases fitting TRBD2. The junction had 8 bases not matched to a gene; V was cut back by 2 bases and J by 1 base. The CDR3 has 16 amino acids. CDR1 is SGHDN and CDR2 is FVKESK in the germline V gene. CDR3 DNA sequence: TGTGCCAGCAGCCAAATGGCCGGGACTATTTCCTACGAGCAGTACTTC. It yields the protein CASSQMAGTISYEQYF.

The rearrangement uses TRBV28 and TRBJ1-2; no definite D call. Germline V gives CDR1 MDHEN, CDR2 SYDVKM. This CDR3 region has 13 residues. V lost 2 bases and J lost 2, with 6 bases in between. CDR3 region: CASSLNGNYGYTF. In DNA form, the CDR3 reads TGTGCCAGCAGTTTAAATGGCAACTATGGCTACACCTTC.

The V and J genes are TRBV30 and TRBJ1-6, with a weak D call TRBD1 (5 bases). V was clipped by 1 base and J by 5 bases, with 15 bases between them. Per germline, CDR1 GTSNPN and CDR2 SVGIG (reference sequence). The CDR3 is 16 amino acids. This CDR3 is CAWSAVGGFDNSPLHF. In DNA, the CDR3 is TGTGCCTGGAGTGCCGTGGGGGGTTTCGATAATTCACCCCTCCACTTT. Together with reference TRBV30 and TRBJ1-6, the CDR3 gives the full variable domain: SQTIHQWPATLVQPVGSPLSLECTVEGTSNPNLYWYRQAAGRGLQLLFYSVGIGQISSEVPQNLSASRPQDRQFILSSKKLLLSDSGFYLCAWSAVGGFDNSPLHFGNGTRLTVT.

The CDR3 DNA reads as TGCGCCAGCAGCCAAGGCCCCCAGCGGGGCCACAGGGATACGCAGTATTTT. Amino acid sequence: CASSQGPQRGHRDTQYF. This chain uses TRBV4-1 with TRBJ2-3; 7 nucleotides match TRBD2. CDR3 size: 17 residues. V shed 1 base and J 6 bases; nucleotides not matched to a gene: 13. Looked up from germline, CDR1 is MGHRA and CDR2 is YSYEKL.

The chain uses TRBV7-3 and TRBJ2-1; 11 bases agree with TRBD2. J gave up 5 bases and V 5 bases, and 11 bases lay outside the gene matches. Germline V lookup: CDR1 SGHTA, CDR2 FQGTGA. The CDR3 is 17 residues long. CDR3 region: CASSRIPGTSGDNEQFF. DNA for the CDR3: TGTGCCAGCAGCCGAATACCCGGGACTAGCGGAGACAATGAGCAGTTCTTC.

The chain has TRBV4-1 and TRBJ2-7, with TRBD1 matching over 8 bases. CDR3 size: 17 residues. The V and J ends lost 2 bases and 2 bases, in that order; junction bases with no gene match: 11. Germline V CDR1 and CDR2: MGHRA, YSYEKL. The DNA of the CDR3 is TGCGCCAGCAGCCAAATCTGGGTTCAGGGGGCCACCTACGAGCAGTACTTC. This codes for CASSQIWVQGATYEQYF.

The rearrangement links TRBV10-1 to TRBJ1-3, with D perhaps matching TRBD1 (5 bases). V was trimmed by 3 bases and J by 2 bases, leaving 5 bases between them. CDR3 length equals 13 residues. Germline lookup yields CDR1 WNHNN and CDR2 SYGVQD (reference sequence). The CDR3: CASSDRAGNTIYF. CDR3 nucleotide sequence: TGCGCCAGCAGTGACAGGGCTGGAAACACCATATATTTT.

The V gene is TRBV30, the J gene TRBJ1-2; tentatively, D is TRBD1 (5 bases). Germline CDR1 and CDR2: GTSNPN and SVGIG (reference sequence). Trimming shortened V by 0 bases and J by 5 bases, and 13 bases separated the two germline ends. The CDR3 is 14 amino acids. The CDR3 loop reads CAWSVLGTEYGYTF. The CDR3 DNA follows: TGTGCCTGGAGTGTACTCGGGACTGAGTATGGCTACACCTTC.

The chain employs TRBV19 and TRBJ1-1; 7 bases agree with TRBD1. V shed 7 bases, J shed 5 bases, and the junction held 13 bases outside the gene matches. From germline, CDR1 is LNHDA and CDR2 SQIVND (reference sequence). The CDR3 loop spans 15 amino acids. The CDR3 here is CASTPRTGVSTEAFF. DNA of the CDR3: TGTGCCAGTACCCCGCGGACAGGAGTATCAACTGAAGCTTTCTTT.

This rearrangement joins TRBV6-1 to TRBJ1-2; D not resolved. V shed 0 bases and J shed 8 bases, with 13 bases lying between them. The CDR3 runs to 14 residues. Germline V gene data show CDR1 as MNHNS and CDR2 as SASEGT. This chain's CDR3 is CASSEAGGLEGYTF. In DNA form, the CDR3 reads TGTGCCAGCAGTGAAGCGGGAGGTTTGGAGGGCTACACCTTC.

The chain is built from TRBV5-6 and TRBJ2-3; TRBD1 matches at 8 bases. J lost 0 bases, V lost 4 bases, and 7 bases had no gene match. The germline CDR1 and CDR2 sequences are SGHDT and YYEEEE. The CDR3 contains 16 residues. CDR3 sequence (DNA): TGTGCCAGCAGCGCGGACAGGGACGCTAGCACAGATACGCAGTATTTT. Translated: CASSADRDASTDTQYF. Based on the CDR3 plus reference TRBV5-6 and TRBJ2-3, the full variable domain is DAGVTQSPTHLIKTRGQQVTLRCSPKSGHDTVSWYQQALGQGPQFIFQYYEEEERQRGNFPDRFSGHQFPNYSSELNVNALLLGDSALYLCASSADRDASTDTQYFGPGTRLTVL.

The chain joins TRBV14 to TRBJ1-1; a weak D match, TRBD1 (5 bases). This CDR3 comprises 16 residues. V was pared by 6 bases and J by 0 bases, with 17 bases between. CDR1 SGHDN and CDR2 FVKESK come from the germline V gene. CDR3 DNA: TGTGCCAGCAGTTGGGGAGGGACTATCATGAACACTGAAGCTTTCTTT. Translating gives CASSWGGTIMNTEAFF.

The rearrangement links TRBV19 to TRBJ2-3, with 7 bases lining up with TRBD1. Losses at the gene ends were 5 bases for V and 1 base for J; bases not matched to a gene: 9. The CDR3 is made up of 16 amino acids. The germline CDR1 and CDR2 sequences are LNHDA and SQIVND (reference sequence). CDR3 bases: TGTGCCAGTAGTGCGTCCTACAGGGGTGGCACAGATACGCAGTATTTT. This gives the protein CASSASYRGGTDTQYF.

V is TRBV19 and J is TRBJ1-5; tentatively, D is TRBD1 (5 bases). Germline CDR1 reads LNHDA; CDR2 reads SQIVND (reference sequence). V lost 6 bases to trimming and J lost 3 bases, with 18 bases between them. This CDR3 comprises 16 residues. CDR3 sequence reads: CASSPRAGFNNQPQHF. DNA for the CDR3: TGTGCCAGTAGCCCCCGAGCAGGGTTTAACAATCAGCCCCAGCATTTT.

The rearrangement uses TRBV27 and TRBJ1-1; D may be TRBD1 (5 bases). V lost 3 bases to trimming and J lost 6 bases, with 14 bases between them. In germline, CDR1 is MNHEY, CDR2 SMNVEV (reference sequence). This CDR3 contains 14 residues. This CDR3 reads CASSFVGGAAEAFF. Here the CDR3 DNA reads TGTGCCAGCAGTTTTGTGGGAGGGGCCGCTGAAGCTTTCTTT.

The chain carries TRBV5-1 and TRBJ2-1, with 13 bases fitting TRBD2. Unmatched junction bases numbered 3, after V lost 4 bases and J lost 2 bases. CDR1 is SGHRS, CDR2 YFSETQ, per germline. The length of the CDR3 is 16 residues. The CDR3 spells CASSTGTSGTYNEQFF. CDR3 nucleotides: TGCGCCAGCAGCACCGGGACTAGCGGGACCTACAATGAGCAGTTCTTC.

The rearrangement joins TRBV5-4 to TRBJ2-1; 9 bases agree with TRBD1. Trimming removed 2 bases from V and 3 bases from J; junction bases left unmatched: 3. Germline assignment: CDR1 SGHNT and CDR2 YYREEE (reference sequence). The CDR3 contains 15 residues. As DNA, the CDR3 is TGTGCCAGCAGCTTCGACAGGGGGGGCTACAATGAGCAGTTCTTC. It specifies CASSFDRGGYNEQFF.

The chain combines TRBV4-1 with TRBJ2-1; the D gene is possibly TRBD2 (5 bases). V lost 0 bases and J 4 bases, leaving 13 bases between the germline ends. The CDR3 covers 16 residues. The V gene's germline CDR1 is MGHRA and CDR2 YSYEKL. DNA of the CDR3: TGCGCCAGCAGCCAAGAACCTATTTCGGGATACAATGAGCAGTTCTTC. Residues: CASSQEPISGYNEQFF.

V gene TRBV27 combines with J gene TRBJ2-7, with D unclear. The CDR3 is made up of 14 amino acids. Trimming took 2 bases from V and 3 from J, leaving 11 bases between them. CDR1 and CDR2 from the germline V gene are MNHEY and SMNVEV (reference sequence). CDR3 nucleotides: TGTGCCAGCAGTTTACAGGTCAGGTACTACGAGCAGTACTTC. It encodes CASSLQVRYYEQYF.

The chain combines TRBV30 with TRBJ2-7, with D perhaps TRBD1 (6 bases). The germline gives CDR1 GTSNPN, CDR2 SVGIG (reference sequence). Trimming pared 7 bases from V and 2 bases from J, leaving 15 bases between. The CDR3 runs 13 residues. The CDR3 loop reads CASYRDRPYEQYF. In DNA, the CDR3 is TGTGCCTCCTACAGGGATAGGCCCTACGAGCAGTACTTC.

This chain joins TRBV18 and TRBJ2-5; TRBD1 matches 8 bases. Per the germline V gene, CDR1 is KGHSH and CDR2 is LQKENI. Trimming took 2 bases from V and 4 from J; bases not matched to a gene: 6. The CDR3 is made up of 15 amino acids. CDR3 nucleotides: TGTGCCAGCTCACCAATCGGCACAGGGGGAGAGACCCAGTACTTC. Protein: CASSPIGTGGETQYF. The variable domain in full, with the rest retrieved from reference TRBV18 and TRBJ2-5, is NAGVMQNPRHLVRRRGQEARLRCSPMKGHSHVYWYRQLPEEGLKFMVYLQKENIIDESGMPKERFSAEFPKEGPSILRIQQVVRGDSAAYFCASSPIGTGGETQYFGPGTRLLVL.

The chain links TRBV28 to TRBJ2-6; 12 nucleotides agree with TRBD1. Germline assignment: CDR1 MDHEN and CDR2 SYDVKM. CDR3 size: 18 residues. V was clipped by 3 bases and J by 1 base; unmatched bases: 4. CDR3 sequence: CASSFPGQGASGANVLTF. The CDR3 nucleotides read TGTGCCAGCAGTTTTCCGGGACAGGGGGCTTCTGGGGCCAACGTCCTGACTTTC.